Reported below is one T cell receptor (beta chain). This receptor's antigen is unknown. The record has no base qualities; no much larger clone is one base away. Including cysteine and phenylalanine, the CDR3 has 13 amino acids. Here the CDR3 DNA is all that survives: 39 bases in frame from base 1. Trimming leaves V shorter by 5 bases and J shorter by 5 bases, with the junction holding 5 bases beyond the gene matches. The data derive from a study of CD4+ T cells in melanoma (dated by TCRdb to between 2021 and 2024). For the wider study: The study investigated neoantigen-specific CD4+ T cells in human melanoma.

Receptors were amplified or captured by the immunoSEQ multiplex PCR assay. Held by TCRdb, this immuneACCESS table contains in-frame sequences only and omits some clones. Under half of the omission traces to an unresolved V gene where checked; the cause of the rest is unknown. The sample table holds about 9,600 clones, of which roughly 80% were seen once. The ten largest clones represent approximately 25% of the sample. The donors were people with melanoma. Study-wide findings and limitations: The report described a correlation between neoantigen-specific CD4+ T cells and the function of CD8+ T cells, macrophages and B cells. Neoantigen-specific CD4+ T cells in melanoma were reported to show diverse differentiation states.

The sequence links TRBV12-3 or TRBV12-4 to TRBJ1-1; 7 bases in the junction line up with TRBD1. The origin of this receptor is a human donor with melanoma. Sequencing was done on a sample of cells from a culture (not recorded whether cultured in vitro). The CDR3 amino acid sequence is: CASSPRTGTEAFF. The nucleotides are TGTGCCAGCAGTCCCCGGACAGGTACTGAAGCTTTCTTT.